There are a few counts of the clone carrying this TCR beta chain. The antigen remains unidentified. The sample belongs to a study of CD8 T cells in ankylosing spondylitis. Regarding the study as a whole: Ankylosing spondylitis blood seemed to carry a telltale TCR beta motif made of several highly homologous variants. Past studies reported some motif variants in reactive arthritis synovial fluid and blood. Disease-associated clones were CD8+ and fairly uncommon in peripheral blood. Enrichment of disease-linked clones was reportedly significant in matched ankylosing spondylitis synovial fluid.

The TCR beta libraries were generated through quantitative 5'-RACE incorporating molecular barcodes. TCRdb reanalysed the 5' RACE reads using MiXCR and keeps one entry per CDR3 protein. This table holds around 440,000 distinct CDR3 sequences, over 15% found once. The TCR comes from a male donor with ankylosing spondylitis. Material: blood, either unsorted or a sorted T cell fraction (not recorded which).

The CDR3 coding sequence is TGCAGTGCTAGAGACAGGGGGCGCAGTGGAAACACCATATATTTT. Translation: CSARDRGRSGNTIYF. The rearrangement uses TRBV20-1 and TRBJ1-3; 8 positions agree with TRBD1. V gave up 0 bases and J gave up 3 bases; unmatched junction bases: 4. The CDR3 covers 15 residues. Germline CDR1 DFQATT, CDR2 SNEGSKA (reference sequence).